The 10 T cell receptor beta chains below were found in one sample sequenced in a study of human T cells and chemical hapten exposure. As to time point: patch test 1, 2 weeks after DPC sensitization. The treatment: therapeutic diphenylcyclopropenone sensitization with weekly scalp DPC. TCRdb passed the RACE reads through MiXCR, listing each CDR3 protein once. The table shows approximately 110,000 distinct CDR3 sequences, with 11% occurring only once. The sequenced sample was whole blood, obtained in connection with sensitization to the hapten diphenylcyclopropenone (DPC). These receptors were obtained from a woman aged 40 to 50 with alopecia areata. Some clones in this sample may be carry-over from other donors' samples.

This clonotype was seen ten or more times. This rearrangement joins TRBV3-1 to TRBJ1-2; D unresolved. The germline V gene has CDR1 LGHDT and CDR2 YNNKEL (reference sequence). CDR3 length equals 12 residues. The germline V and J ends were trimmed by 3 bases and 5 bases, with 7 bases remaining between them. The CDR3 sequence: CASSQLQYGYTF. The CDR3 DNA follows: TGTGCCAGCAGCCAGCTACAGTATGGCTACACCTTC.

In its sample, this clonotype was seen many times. This chain links TRBV12-3 or TRBV12-4 with TRBJ2-2; D not certain. The length of the CDR3 is 11 residues. The V end lost 3 bases, the J end lost 6 bases, and 2 bases lay between the germline ends. The CDR3 region has the DNA TGTGCCAGCAGTTTTTCCGGGGAGCTGTTTTTT. Translation gives CASSFSGELFF.

This clonotype was recorded a few times. V and J are TRBV2 and TRBJ1-2; D remains unclear. The CDR3 has 13 residues. Trimming left V 4 bases short and J 6 bases short, with 12 bases between. Germline V gives CDR1 SNHLY, CDR2 FYNNEI. DNA of the CDR3: TGTGCCAGCAGTGGTTTTCTCTCAAATGGCTACACCTTC. It encodes CASSGFLSNGYTF.

Ten or more counts support this clonotype. This chain uses TRBV7-9 with TRBJ2-7; D might be TRBD1 (6 bases). Germline loops: CDR1 SEHNR, CDR2 FQNEAQ (reference sequence). The CDR3 is 16 amino acids. V lost 4 bases and J lost 4, with 20 bases in between. The CDR3 nucleotides read TGTGCCAGCAGCTCATCACAGGGAAGCTTGATGTACGAGCAGTACTTC. Its protein is CASSSSQGSLMYEQYF.

This clonotype came up many times. Here the CDR3 reads CASSYSEEQYF. The CDR3 DNA follows: TGTGCCAGCAGCTATAGCGAGGAGCAGTACTTC. The rearrangement joins TRBV5-4 to TRBJ2-7; D may be TRBD2 (5 bases). CDR3 length: 11 residues. Per germline, CDR1 SGHNT and CDR2 YYREEE (reference sequence). The ends were cut back, 3 bases at V and 7 bases at J, with 8 bases in the middle.

This clonotype was detected many times. This chain connects TRBV29-1 to TRBJ2-7; 9 positions match TRBD1. Germline loops: CDR1 SQVTM, CDR2 ANQGSEA. The J segment lost 4 bases and the V segment lost 1 base, leaving 5 bases of the junction unmatched. The CDR3 extends over 14 amino acids. In nucleotides, the CDR3 is TGCAGCGTTGAAGCTGGGGACAGGGCATACGAGCAGTACTTC. Protein: CSVEAGDRAYEQYF.

This clonotype has ten or more counts. This chain uses TRBV20-1 with TRBJ2-4; the match to TRBD1 covers 9 bases. The CDR3 consists of 12 residues. The ends lost 5 bases at V and 7 bases at J; junction bases unmatched: 3. Germline lookup yields CDR1 DFQATT and CDR2 SNEGSKA (reference sequence). The CDR3 reads CSAGTGLNIQYF. DNA of the CDR3: TGCAGTGCTGGGACAGGGCTCAACATTCAGTACTTC.

Note on this clonotype: A much larger clone lies one base from this, so it may be a read error. The V call is TRBV7-2, the J call TRBJ2-7; weak D call: TRBD1 (6 bases). V lost 5 bases, J lost 1 base, and 15 bases lay in between. The CDR3 extends over 15 amino acids. Germline values: CDR1 SGHTA, CDR2 FQGNSA. As DNA, the CDR3 is TGTGCCAGCAGCCCGGCGACAGGAAGATCCTACGAGCAGTACTTC. Residues: CASSPATGRSYEQYF.

This clonotype was seen a few times. The rearrangement uses TRBV6-1 and TRBJ1-6; TRBD1 agrees at 7 bases. Trimming at V came to 4 bases and at J to 6 bases, leaving 9 bases not matched to a gene. The CDR3 runs 16 residues. CDR1 is MNHNS, CDR2 SASEGT, per germline. CDR3 sequence reads: CASSADRVQGNSPLHF. In DNA form, the CDR3 reads TGTGCCAGCAGTGCCGACAGGGTCCAAGGTAATTCACCCCTCCACTTT.

This clonotype was found a few times. The chain carries TRBV29-1 and TRBJ2-1; 9 bases match TRBD2. Germline CDR1 is SQVTM and CDR2 is ANQGSEA. CDR3 size: 15 residues. The trim removed 6 bases at V and 2 bases at J, leaving 8 bases unmatched. In DNA, the CDR3 is TGCAGCGTGAAAGGACTAGCGCGCACCTACAATGAGCAGTTCTTC. It encodes CSVKGLARTYNEQFF.